This TCR beta chain was retrieved from a study of T cell responses to AZD1222 COVID-19 vaccine. Study conclusions and caveats: Following two doses of AZD1222, Spike-specific TCR breadth and depth rose. Samples come after the peak T cell response, not at day 14.

Measured with immunoSEQ multiplex PCR; TCRdb has only the in-frame clones, and not every one. The sample has over 100,000 clones, about 83% seen once. As regards this clone: Antigen specificity is unknown.

This CDR3 has 13 amino acids. Per the germline V gene, CDR1 is DFQATT and CDR2 is SNEGSKA (reference sequence). The ends were cut back, 3 bases at V and 6 bases at J, with 14 bases in the middle. The input for sequencing was peripheral blood, taken on day 0 of AZD1222 vaccination. V is TRBV20-1 and J is TRBJ1-2, with a weak D call TRBD1 (5 bases). This receptor was obtained from an adult in good health. The CDR3 protein is CSASGGGWDGYTF. The CDR3 nucleotides read TGCAGTGCTAGTGGTGGGGGTTGGGATGGCTACACCTTC.